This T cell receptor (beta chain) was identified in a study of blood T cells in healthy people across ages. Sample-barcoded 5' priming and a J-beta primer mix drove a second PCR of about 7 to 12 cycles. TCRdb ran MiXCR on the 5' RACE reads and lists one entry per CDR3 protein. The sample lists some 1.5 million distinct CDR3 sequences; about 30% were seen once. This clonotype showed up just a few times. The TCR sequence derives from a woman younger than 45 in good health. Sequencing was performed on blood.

The DNA of the CDR3 is TGTGCCAGCAGTTACGGACCTATGAACACTGAAGCTTTCTTT. Its translation: CASSYGPMNTEAFF. The gene calls are TRBV6-6 and TRBJ1-1; D call uncertain. Per germline, CDR1 MNHNY and CDR2 SVGAGI (reference sequence). V lost 2 bases, J lost 0 bases, and 7 bases lay in between. The CDR3 runs to 14 residues.